The sequence of this T cell receptor (beta chain) was determined in a study of T cells in Graves' hyperthyroidism and ophthalmopathy (dated by TCRdb to the late 2010s). For context, the study as a whole: Peripheral blood samples were taken at the time of initial diagnosis, prior to any treatment. Whether ophthalmopathy could be predicted prospectively was tested in an independent validation cohort made up of fewer than 20 hyperthyroidism patients plus 17 patients who later progressed to ophthalmopathy. The approximately 97 discovery patients were randomly divided into training and test sets at a 7:3 ratio. After sampling, hyperthyroidism patients received methimazole starting at 30 mg daily, and ophthalmopathy patients received high-dose intravenous methylprednisolone. TCR Vbeta CDR3 sequencing of 140 or so peripheral blood samples (43 ophthalmopathy, under 80 hyperthyroidism and approximately 17 progressor patients) is reported in the paper. To identify TCR V-J signatures that set the groups apart, the researchers used a discovery cohort of 95 to 100 patients, made up of 40 to 45 with Graves' ophthalmopathy and 55 to 65 with stable Graves' hyperthyroidism. The study also compared thyroid tissue and blood T-cell repertoires from five or six Graves' hyperthyroidism patients.

This clonotype was seen ten or more times. Its target antigen remains unknown. Base qualities were left out, and no much larger clone turns up one base away. Moderately to severely active disease, a Clinical Activity Score of at least 3, a NOSPECS grade of at least 4, and a duration under 3 months were present in ophthalmopathy patients. Patients with uncontrolled infections, other autoimmune diseases, pregnancy or lactation were excluded. Diagnoses relied on clinical symptoms, serum thyroxine and TRAb, thyroid ultrasound and orbital computed tomography. PBMCs were isolated from approximately 10 ml of fresh peripheral blood by Ficoll-Paque density gradient centrifugation. Trizol reagent was used to extract total RNA, and RNA quality was then checked on an Agilent 2100 Bioanalyzer. As encoded in the germline V gene, CDR1 is SGHTA while CDR2 is FQGNSA. V is cut back by 7 bases and J by 5 bases, with 11 bases in the junction unmatched. Including cysteine and phenylalanine, the CDR3 has 14 amino acids. The DNA shown is the 42-base CDR3, in frame from base 1.

The TCR beta CDR3 regions were amplified from RNA transcripts. The first round of RT-PCR for the TCR CDR3 was performed with the HTBI primer set and the Qiagen OneStep RT-PCR kit. A second multiplex PCR round built the libraries, followed by size selection and purification. Sequencing of the libraries was done on an Illumina HiSeq2000 using paired-end 100 bp reads. Regarding the original processing steps: SOAPnuke was used to process the raw data, with reads discarded if the reads contained adapters or uncalled bases, had a mean Phred below 15, or lacked an exact constant-primer or identifier match. High-quality paired reads were merged with COPE v1.2.5, and unique nucleotide sequences were defined as clonotypes. Clonotypes were aligned to IMGT TRBV, TRBD and TRBJ reference segments using MiTCR v1.1. The analysis was restricted to V-J combinations with a frequency above 0.0001, which together covered around 99% of the repertoires. The TCS score was defined as the ratio of F50 (clonal expansion) to E x V (chaos), calculated using BLOSUM62-based TCRdist between CDR3 peptides within each V-J. Welch's t-statistics and random forest reduced some 510 V-J features to fewer than 15, which were used in a naive Bayes classifier (R e1071). TCRdb reanalyzed the raw reads on its own, using fastp at Q25 for trimming and MiXCR for clone calling, and kept in-frame beta chains. Entries are consolidated by CDR3 protein sequence, retaining the most common genes and DNA. TCRdb, not the original authors, processed these V and J calls. The sample table contains approximately 600,000 distinct CDR3 sequences; only one count was recorded for 13% to 15% of them. Approximately 6.4% of the sample lies in the top ten.

Broad study findings and their caveats: A 13 V-J signature model separated ophthalmopathy from stable hyperthyroidism, with approximately 87% sensitivity and roughly 81% specificity in cross-validation and 80%/75% in testing. Most expanded thyroid clonotypes (frequency above 0.001) were also found in blood, which suggests that blood repertoires may mirror thyroid immune responses. During validation, the model predicted progression to ophthalmopathy a median of around six months ahead of onset, with almost 71% sensitivity and 72% to 80% specificity. Sample size was not statistically predetermined, and investigators were not blinded to group allocation.

The sample taken for sequencing was blood. The TCR originated in a woman between 18 and 29 years old with Graves' ophthalmopathy. The rearrangement combines TRBV7-2 with TRBJ2-7; 7 middle bases align to TRBD2. The bases are TGTGCCAGCAATGGGGCTAGCGGAGTGGACGAGCAGTACTTC. Its coded protein is CASNGASGVDEQYF.